Listed below are T cell receptor beta chains from one sample, sequenced in a study of T cell changes during pregnancy in multiple sclerosis. Measured with immunoSEQ multiplex PCR; TCRdb has only the in-frame clones, and not every one. The sample has tens of thousands of clones; around nine tenths are singletons. Sequences were derived from CD4+ T cells from peripheral blood mononuclear cells, sampled before pregnancy. These receptors all stem from a female donor with multiple sclerosis, enrolled in a pregnancy study. Each CDR3 is given with its conserved first and last residue. Clone sizes are given selectively: once, few, many, or a class where the clone is expanded.

clone_size	v_call	j_call	cdr3_aa
NA	TRBV15	TRBJ2-5	CATSRDYSQETQYF
NA	TRBV30	TRBJ2-5	CAWSVWSGQETQYF
NA	TRBV29-1	TRBJ1-3	CSVEGPGHNSGNTIYF
few	TRBV29-1	TRBJ1-1	CSANDRRNTEAFF
once	TRBV7-2	TRBJ2-2	CASSFKATGELFF
NA	TRBV30	TRBJ1-4	CAWSRGAYEKLFF
NA	TRBV2	TRBJ1-2	CASREYRVDYGYTF
once	TRBV11-3	TRBJ2-1	CASSFAGTGSKNRNNEQFF
NA	TRBV28	TRBJ1-1	CASCLGQKNTEAFF
NA	TRBV7-2	TRBJ1-6	CASSAIQGANSPLHF
NA	TRBV7-8	TRBJ2-3	CASSLVASGRSRPGTDTQYF